Each of the 24 T cell receptor beta chains below was sequenced from the same sample in a study of post-analysis software for immune sequencing data. Study-level points and caveats: In patients, TRBV5-6, TRBV5-1 and TRBV20-1 belonged to five TRBV segments found more frequently than in controls.

Which antigens these TCRs recognize remains unknown. Researchers reported that TCR beta cDNA libraries carried unique molecular identifiers. TCRdb called the PCR reads again in MiXCR, with one record for every CDR3 protein. The sample yields 700,000 to 900,000 distinct CDR3 sequences, roughly 50% seen once. Material: blood. The source of these receptors is a girl under 18 with multiple sclerosis.

The J gene is TRBJ1-2, the V gene TRBV29-1; D is undetermined. The CDR3 contains 11 residues. Germline CDR1 SQVTM, CDR2 ANQGSEA. V was cut by 1 base and J by 6 bases, with 6 bases left in between. CDR3 sequence reads: CSVEGQNGYTF. CDR3 DNA sequence: TGCAGCGTTGAAGGGCAGAATGGCTACACCTTC.

The CDR3 protein is CASSSRDPPLSYNEQFF. CDR3 DNA: TGTGCCAGCAGCTCAAGGGACCCACCACTCTCCTACAATGAGCAGTTCTTC. The chain joins TRBV11-2 to TRBJ2-1; D might be TRBD1 or TRBD2, each matching 5 bases. Trimming took 4 bases from V and 0 from J, leaving 16 bases between them. The CDR3 loop spans 17 amino acids. Germline values: CDR1 SGHAT, CDR2 FQNNGV. Using reference TRBV11-2 and TRBJ2-1 for the parts outside the CDR3, the full variable domain is EAGVAQSPRYKIIEKRQSVAFWCNPISGHATLYWYQQILGQGPKLLIQFQNNGVVDDSQLPKDRFSAERLKGVDSTLKIQPAKLEDSAVYLCASSSRDPPLSYNEQFFGPGTRLTVL.

In this sample, this clonotype turned up a few times. The chain couples TRBV5-1 to TRBJ2-5; TRBD2 is a possible D gene (5 bases). This CDR3 comprises 16 residues. CDR1 and CDR2 (germline): SGHRS, YFSETQ. V lost 3 bases to trimming and J lost 7 bases, with 22 bases between them. CDR3 in DNA: TGCGCCAGCAGCTCCGAGCCTAGCTCCCAATGGAGGACCCAGTACTTC. Residues: CASSSEPSSQWRTQYF.

This clonotype was detected only a few times. This chain links TRBV29-1 with TRBJ2-3; 10 bases map to TRBD2. Germline V gene data show CDR1 as SQVTM and CDR2 as ANQGSEA. V gave up 3 bases and J gave up 3 bases; unmatched junction bases: 6. The CDR3 has 15 residues. The CDR3 reads CSVETLAGGTDTQYF. DNA for the CDR3: TGCAGCGTTGAGACATTAGCGGGAGGAACAGATACGCAGTATTTT.

The genes are TRBV4-2 and TRBJ2-3; 9 nucleotides align to TRBD2. Germline-derived CDR1 and CDR2 are LGHNA and YNFKEQ. The V segment lost 6 bases and the J segment 4 bases; nucleotides outside the gene matches: 8. The CDR3 sequence is 15 residues long. As DNA, the CDR3 is TGTGCCAGCAGATCCCGACTAGCGGTGGCAGATACGCAGTATTTT. Its translation is CASRSRLAVADTQYF.

V gene TRBV20-1 combines with J gene TRBJ2-1; 13 bases agree with TRBD2. In germline, CDR1 is DFQATT, CDR2 SNEGSKA (reference sequence). The CDR3 spans 17 residues. With V trimmed by 2 bases and J by 7 bases, 11 bases remained unmatched. The DNA of the CDR3 is TGCAGTGCTAGACCGGCGGGGACTAGCGGGATGGGGAATGAGCAGTTCTTC. This encodes CSARPAGTSGMGNEQFF.

In the case of this clonotype: Compared with germline, one end of the junction differs, possibly owing to a read error. This chain uses TRBV5-6 with TRBJ1-4, with D possibly TRBD1 on 5 matching bases. Germline values: CDR1 SGHDT, CDR2 YYEEEE. The CDR3 has 15 residues. The CDR3 reads CASSHDRATSEKLFF. CDR3 DNA sequence: TGTGCCAGCAGCCATGACAGAGCAACTAGTGAAAAACTGTTTTTT. The whole variable domain, remainder taken from reference TRBV5-6 and TRBJ1-4, is DAGVTQSPTHLIKTRGQQVTLRCSPKSGHDTVSWYQQALGQGPQFIFQYYEEEERQRGNFPDRFSGHQFPNYSSELNVNALLLGDSALYLCASSHDRATSEKLFFGSGTQLSVL.

The chain carries TRBV3-1 and TRBJ2-5, with TRBD2 matching 12 bases. The germline gives CDR1 LGHDT, CDR2 YNNKEL (reference sequence). The ends lost 3 bases at V and 1 base at J; junction bases unmatched: 9. This CDR3 is 18 amino acids long. The CDR3 sequence: CASSQRAPGLAGQETQYF. The CDR3 DNA follows: TGTGCCAGCAGCCAGCGGGCCCCGGGACTAGCGGGCCAAGAGACCCAGTACTTC.

A word on this clonotype: The junction does not match germline at one end; this may be a read error. The CDR3 here is CASTSHASSNEQFF. In DNA form, the CDR3 reads TGTGCCAGCACCTCTCATGCCTCCTCCAATGAGCAGTTCTTC. The chain is built from TRBV9 and TRBJ2-1, with D unclear. CDR1 and CDR2 from the germline V gene are SGDLS and YYNGEE. The CDR3 extends over 14 amino acids.

The rearrangement links TRBV6-2 or TRBV6-3 to TRBJ1-1; no clear D. Per germline, CDR1 MNHEY and CDR2 SVGEGT. V was pared by 5 bases and J by 0 bases, with 16 bases between. The length of the CDR3 is 16 residues. CDR3 amino acids: CASSPPGRRMNTEAFF. In nucleotides, the CDR3 is TGTGCCAGCAGTCCCCCCGGACGTCGCATGAACACTGAAGCTTTCTTT.

The rearrangement joins TRBV14 to TRBJ2-5; no reliable D call. V lost 4 bases and J 5 bases, leaving 14 bases between the germline ends. The CDR3 length is 14 residues. Germline V lookup: CDR1 SGHDN, CDR2 FVKESK. The CDR3: CASSPTVTLETQYF. The CDR3 DNA is TGTGCCAGCAGCCCTACGGTTACCTTGGAGACCCAGTACTTC.

This chain links TRBV7-3 with TRBJ2-3; TRBD2 agrees at 11 bases. The CDR3 runs 16 residues. Germline V gives CDR1 SGHTA, CDR2 FQGTGA. Trimming removed 5 bases from V and 8 bases from J; junction bases left unmatched: 12. The CDR3 DNA reads as TGTGCCAGCAGCACCATTAGCGGGGGGGGGCCTAGTACGCAGTATTTT. Amino acids: CASSTISGGGPSTQYF. The complete variable domain, with remaining parts taken from reference TRBV7-3 and TRBJ2-3, reads GAGVSQTPSNKVTEKGKYVELRCDPISGHTALYWYRQSLGQGPEFLIYFQGTGAADDSGLPNDRFFAVRPEGSVSTLKIQRTERGDSAVYLCASSTISGGGPSTQYFGPGTRLTVL.

The chain links TRBV12-3 or TRBV12-4 to TRBJ1-5; 7 bases fit TRBD1. The trim removed 5 bases at V and 7 bases at J, leaving 11 bases unmatched. The CDR3 has 15 residues. CDR3 loop: CASSGPTGDGQPQHF. The CDR3 DNA reads TGTGCCAGCAGTGGCCCTACAGGGGATGGACAGCCCCAGCATTTT.

This clonotype has just a few counts. This sequence joins TRBV7-2 and TRBJ2-7; D not resolved. The CDR3 length is 14 residues. Looked up from germline, CDR1 is SGHTA and CDR2 is FQGNSA. Trimming shortened V by 5 bases and J by 0 bases, and 11 bases separated the two germline ends. CDR3 nucleotide sequence: TGTGCCAGCAGCCCCGTAATGGGCTCCTACGAGCAGTACTTC. This encodes CASSPVMGSYEQYF.

This sequence joins TRBV14 and TRBJ2-3; 7 nucleotides align to TRBD2. Germline V gene lookup returns CDR1 SGHDN and CDR2 FVKESK. Losses at the gene ends were 5 bases for V and 4 bases for J; bases not matched to a gene: 9. There are 15 residues in the CDR3. The CDR3 nucleotides are TGTGCCAGCAGCTTAAGCGGGGCCCGGGCAGATACGCAGTATTTT. Translation: CASSLSGARADTQYF.

This rearrangement joins TRBV20-1 to TRBJ1-5; D may be TRBD1 (6 bases). Trimming removed 3 bases at V and 6 bases at J, with 15 bases between. Germline CDR1 and CDR2: DFQATT and SNEGSKA (reference sequence). The CDR3 spans 14 residues. The CDR3 sequence: CSASPLQGPQPQHF. CDR3 sequence (DNA): TGCAGTGCTAGTCCCCTACAGGGCCCTCAGCCCCAGCATTTT.

The rearrangement joins TRBV5-1 to TRBJ2-1, with D uncertain. V lost 2 bases and J lost 4, with 7 bases in between. The CDR3 covers 13 residues. Germline V gene data show CDR1 as SGHRS and CDR2 as YFSETQ. The CDR3 reads CASSFWEYNEQFF. Written as DNA, the CDR3 is TGCGCCAGCAGCTTCTGGGAATACAATGAGCAGTTCTTC.

The chain combines TRBV9 with TRBJ2-5, with 7 bases that match TRBD2. Germline assignment: CDR1 SGDLS and CDR2 YYNGEE. The CDR3 is 14 residues long. The trim removed 3 bases at V and 1 base at J, leaving 3 bases unmatched. DNA for the CDR3: TGTGCCAGCAGCGGCAGCGGGGTCCAAGAGACCCAGTACTTC. This sequence encodes CASSGSGVQETQYF.

The V gene is TRBV12-3 or TRBV12-4, the J gene TRBJ2-2; D remains unclear. V was shortened by 6 bases and J by 3 bases, with 14 bases between the two germline ends. The CDR3 sequence is 15 residues long. The CDR3 coding sequence is TGTGCCAGCAGCCCCGCGGCGGTATACACCGGGGAGCTGTTTTTT. It specifies CASSPAAVYTGELFF.

This clonotype was detected only a few times. The J gene is TRBJ2-5, the V gene TRBV12-3 or TRBV12-4, with D possibly called TRBD1 or TRBD2 (5 bases each). Trimming cost V 3 bases and J 7 bases, with 12 bases left between them. This CDR3 is 13 amino acids long. This CDR3 is CASSFLGDGTQYF. In nucleotides, the CDR3 is TGTGCCAGCAGTTTTTTGGGGGACGGGACCCAGTACTTC.

The rearrangement links TRBV20-1 to TRBJ2-3; D is possibly TRBD2 (6 bases). CDR3 length: 14 residues. Germline V gene sequence: CDR1 DFQATT, CDR2 SNEGSKA (reference sequence). V shed 6 bases and J shed 8 bases, with 21 bases lying between them. In DNA form, the CDR3 reads TGCAGTGCGCGGAGGGGCGAAGGGACGGGTACGCAGTATTTT. Protein: CSARRGEGTGTQYF.

This clonotype was seen only once. V usage is TRBV12-3 or TRBV12-4 and J usage is TRBJ2-1; TRBD2 aligns across 13 bases. This CDR3 spans 17 amino acids. With 4 bases clipped from V and 6 bases from J, the junction kept 9 bases outside the gene matches. In DNA form, the CDR3 reads TGTGCCAGCAGTTCAAACCAGGGACTAGCGGGGCTCAATGAGCAGTTCTTC. This encodes CASSSNQGLAGLNEQFF.

This rearrangement joins TRBV24-1 to TRBJ2-1, with D perhaps matching TRBD2 (5 bases). Trimming shortened V by 5 bases and J by 4 bases, and 11 bases separated the two germline ends. There are 14 residues in the CDR3. CDR1 and CDR2 from the germline V gene are KGHDR and SFDVKD. The CDR3 protein is CATSAGRDYNEQFF. The CDR3 region has the DNA TGTGCCACCAGTGCTGGTCGGGATTACAATGAGCAGTTCTTC.

There are a few counts of this clonotype. The gene calls are TRBV2 and TRBJ1-2; D ambiguous. The V gene's germline CDR1 is SNHLY and CDR2 FYNNEI. CDR3 length equals 12 residues. The V and J ends lost 4 bases and 8 bases respectively, with 11 bases between them. CDR3 protein: CASSVDLSGYTF. The CDR3 bases are TGTGCCAGCAGTGTTGACCTATCCGGCTACACCTTC.